This T cell receptor beta chain appears in the sequencing data of a study of T cell responses to AZD1222 COVID-19 vaccine. V was clipped by 2 bases and J by 0 bases, with 11 bases between them. The CDR3 is 16 residues long. Germline CDR1 and CDR2: KGHSH and LQKENI. Study-level results: Seropositivity was recorded at baseline in only six AZD1222 recipients. Nearly half of spike-specific TCRs reportedly target variant regions that are unmutated in the B.1.351 and B.1.1.7 variants.

The sample holds one count of this clone. The target antigen is unknown. Using immunoSEQ multiplex PCR, the repertoire was profiled, and TCRdb retains in-frame clones only, with some absent. The data contain nearly 35,000 clones, around 78% of them singletons. The sample was peripheral blood, taken 28 days after the second AZD1222 dose. The chain carries TRBV18 and TRBJ1-5, with D possibly matching TRBD1 (5 bases). The sequence was collected from an adult who received the AZD1222 COVID-19 vaccine. CDR3 sequence reads: CASSPSGRSSNQPQHF. Here the CDR3 DNA reads TGTGCCAGCTCACCATCAGGGAGGAGTAGCAATCAGCCCCAGCATTTT.